This is a list of T cell receptor beta chains from one sample in a study of blood T cells in healthy people across ages. Each CDR3 protein gets one entry after TCRdb re-called the 5' RACE reads with MiXCR. The table records roughly 1.5 million distinct CDR3 sequences, 42% of them present only once. Sequencing input: blood. The receptors derive from a young woman in good health. Each CDR3 is given with its conserved first and last residue. D genes are given only for firm matches. Clone size is shown for a subset of rows, as once, few, many or a class of expanded clone.

abundance: -; j_gene: TRBJ2-7; v_gene: TRBV7-2; d_gene: -; CDR3nt: TGTGCCAGCAGCTTAGGAACGGGCAGGGTGACCTACAATGAGCAGTACTTC; CDR3aa: CASSLGTGRVTYNEQYF
abundance: -; j_gene: TRBJ2-1; v_gene: TRBV25-1; d_gene: TRBD1; CDR3nt: TGTGCCAGCAGCCCCCCCGGGACAGGGGGGGATGAGCAGTTCTTC; CDR3aa: CASSPPGTGGDEQFF
abundance: -; j_gene: TRBJ2-1; v_gene: TRBV28; d_gene: TRBD2; CDR3nt: TGTGCCAGCACAACTAGCGGGAGAAATGAGCAGTTCTTC; CDR3aa: CASTTSGRNEQFF
abundance: -; j_gene: TRBJ2-7; v_gene: TRBV10-3; d_gene: -; CDR3nt: TGTGCCAGCGGTAAACAGGACAATGAGCAGTACTTC; CDR3aa: CASGKQDNEQYF
abundance: few; j_gene: TRBJ2-3; v_gene: TRBV11-2; d_gene: -; CDR3nt: TGTGCCAGCAGCTCGATCTGGACAGTTCCCACAGATACGCAGTATTTT; CDR3aa: CASSSIWTVPTDTQYF
abundance: few; j_gene: TRBJ1-6; v_gene: TRBV5-1; d_gene: TRBD1; CDR3nt: TGCGCCAGCAGCGGAGGACAGGCAACTAATTCACCCCTCCACTTT; CDR3aa: CASSGGQATNSPLHF
abundance: few; j_gene: TRBJ2-3; v_gene: TRBV7-9; d_gene: -; CDR3nt: TGTGCCAGCAGACACTGGACTGGCACAGATACGCAGTATTTT; CDR3aa: CASRHWTGTDTQYF
abundance: many; j_gene: TRBJ1-5; v_gene: TRBV18; d_gene: TRBD1; CDR3nt: TGTGCCAGCTCACCGGACAGGGGGGGCAATCAGCCCCAGCATTTT; CDR3aa: CASSPDRGGNQPQHF
abundance: few; j_gene: TRBJ2-2; v_gene: TRBV4-1; d_gene: -; CDR3nt: TGCGCCAGCAGCCAGGCCTTAGGGCTACTCACCACCGGGGAGCTGTTTTTT; CDR3aa: CASSQALGLLTTGELFF
abundance: -; j_gene: TRBJ1-2; v_gene: TRBV9; d_gene: TRBD1; CDR3nt: TGTGCCAGCAGCCCGCGGACAGGCGAGAACTATGGCTACACCTTC; CDR3aa: CASSPRTGENYGYTF
abundance: -; j_gene: TRBJ2-7; v_gene: TRBV2; d_gene: TRBD2; CDR3nt: TGTGCCAGCACCAGACTAGCGGGTGGGGAGCAGTACTTC; CDR3aa: CASTRLAGGEQYF
abundance: -; j_gene: TRBJ1-5; v_gene: TRBV4-1; d_gene: -; CDR3nt: TGCGCCAGCAGCCAAACGGCACCCGGACAGATCAATCAGCCCCAGCATTTT; CDR3aa: CASSQTAPGQINQPQHF
abundance: few; j_gene: TRBJ2-5; v_gene: TRBV25-1; d_gene: -; CDR3nt: TGTGCCAGCAGTGAATATCGCAGTGGGGAGACCCAGTACTTC; CDR3aa: CASSEYRSGETQYF
abundance: -; j_gene: TRBJ2-3; v_gene: TRBV29-1; d_gene: -; CDR3nt: TGCAGCGTTGAGTCGGGACATCGCACAGATACGCAGTATTTT; CDR3aa: CSVESGHRTDTQYF
abundance: few; j_gene: TRBJ1-1; v_gene: TRBV11-2; d_gene: -; CDR3nt: TGTGCCAGCAGACCCACGGAAGTCACTGAAGCTTTCTTT; CDR3aa: CASRPTEVTEAFF
abundance: -; j_gene: TRBJ1-2; v_gene: TRBV10-3; d_gene: -; CDR3nt: TGTGCCATCAGTGAGTCTGGGGAGACCTATGGCTACACCTTC; CDR3aa: CAISESGETYGYTF
abundance: -; j_gene: TRBJ2-1; v_gene: TRBV20-1; d_gene: -; CDR3nt: TGCATCTGGGGGGGCTCCTACAATGGGCAGTTCTTC; CDR3aa: CIWGGSYNGQFF
abundance: -; j_gene: TRBJ1-3; v_gene: TRBV7-2; d_gene: -; CDR3nt: TGTGCCAGCAGCTTAGAGTCCCAGCGAGGAAACACCATATATTTT; CDR3aa: CASSLESQRGNTIYF
abundance: -; j_gene: TRBJ2-7; v_gene: TRBV4-1; d_gene: -; CDR3nt: TGCGCCAGCGGCCATCAGGAGACAGTCGGCTACGAGCAGTACTTC; CDR3aa: CASGHQETVGYEQYF
abundance: -; j_gene: TRBJ1-1; v_gene: TRBV12-3/TRBV12-4; d_gene: -; CDR3nt: TGTGCCAGCAGTTTGAGAATGGAATTGAACACTGAAGCTTTCTTT; CDR3aa: CASSLRMELNTEAFF
abundance: once; j_gene: TRBJ1-2; v_gene: TRBV6-5; d_gene: TRBD1; CDR3nt: TGTGCCAGCAGTTACTCCCAGGGGGTCGGCGGCTACACCTTC; CDR3aa: CASSYSQGVGGYTF
abundance: -; j_gene: TRBJ2-1; v_gene: TRBV12-5; d_gene: TRBD1; CDR3nt: TGTGCTAGTGGCAGGGACAGGTTGAATGAGCAGTTCTTC; CDR3aa: CASGRDRLNEQFF
abundance: few; j_gene: TRBJ2-7; v_gene: TRBV2; d_gene: TRBD1; CDR3nt: TGTGCCAGCAGTGAAGATACAGGGGATGACGAGCAGTACTTC; CDR3aa: CASSEDTGDDEQYF
abundance: -; j_gene: TRBJ2-5; v_gene: TRBV5-8; d_gene: -; CDR3nt: TGTGCCAGCAGGGGGACACCTAAAGAGACCCAGTACTTC; CDR3aa: CASRGTPKETQYF
abundance: few; j_gene: TRBJ2-1; v_gene: TRBV3-1; d_gene: -; CDR3nt: TGTGCCAGCAGCCAAGTTGCGGGTGAGCAGTTCTTC; CDR3aa: CASSQVAGEQFF
abundance: -; j_gene: TRBJ2-5; v_gene: TRBV5-5; d_gene: -; CDR3nt: TGTGCCAGCAGCTTGTCAATATGGGAGACCCAGTACTTC; CDR3aa: CASSLSIWETQYF
abundance: once; j_gene: TRBJ2-1; v_gene: TRBV7-9; d_gene: -; CDR3nt: TGTGCCAGCAGCTCAAAGACAGGGAGGTTTTACAATGAGCAGTTCTTC; CDR3aa: CASSSKTGRFYNEQFF
abundance: few; j_gene: TRBJ2-5; v_gene: TRBV12-3/TRBV12-4; d_gene: TRBD2; CDR3nt: TGTGCCAGCAGTTTAGCAAGGGACTACAGGCCAGAGACCCAGTACTTC; CDR3aa: CASSLARDYRPETQYF
abundance: -; j_gene: TRBJ2-6; v_gene: TRBV9; d_gene: -; CDR3nt: TGTGCCAGCAGCGTAGGAGGGACGGCTCCGGAAGCCAACGTCCTGACTTTC; CDR3aa: CASSVGGTAPEANVLTF